Listed below are T cell receptor beta chains from one sample, sequenced in a study of control samples from healthy donors and cancer patients. Sequencing used immunoSEQ multiplex PCR; TCRdb keeps in-frame clones, though not all of them. The repertoire holds 65,000 to 85,000 clones, with around 87% as singletons. What was sequenced was PBMCs. The receptors derive from a woman between 45 and 65 years old with head and neck cancer. Both conserved end residues are trimmed from each CDR3. For some rows the clone size is stated as once, few or many, or as a class when expanded; others skip it.

abundance: NA; j_gene: TRBJ1-1; v_gene: TRBV29-1; CDR3aa: SVIQGTNTEAF
abundance: NA; j_gene: TRBJ2-2; v_gene: TRBV7-9; CDR3aa: ASSLPRRDRANTGELF
abundance: NA; j_gene: TRBJ2-5; v_gene: TRBV5-4; CDR3aa: ASSLGGVQETQY
abundance: NA; j_gene: TRBJ1-4; v_gene: TRBV15; CDR3aa: ATSSGGDRRDEKLF
abundance: NA; j_gene: TRBJ1-1; v_gene: TRBV5-4; CDR3aa: ASSSGQREAF
abundance: NA; j_gene: TRBJ2-1; v_gene: TRBV29-1; CDR3aa: SVESGTGNYNEQF
abundance: NA; j_gene: TRBJ1-2; v_gene: TRBV7-2; CDR3aa: ASSLDPNYGYT
abundance: NA; j_gene: TRBJ2-2; v_gene: TRBV7-8; CDR3aa: ASSAGHNTGELF
abundance: NA; j_gene: TRBJ1-1; v_gene: TRBV12-5; CDR3aa: ASRNQGTEAF
abundance: NA; j_gene: TRBJ1-2; v_gene: TRBV18; CDR3aa: ASSPKGDLSYGYT
abundance: once; j_gene: TRBJ2-7; v_gene: TRBV6-5; CDR3aa: ASRPVYRQDYEQY
abundance: NA; j_gene: TRBJ1-2; v_gene: TRBV10-3; CDR3aa: AISVREGYT
abundance: NA; j_gene: TRBJ1-4; v_gene: TRBV19; CDR3aa: ASSSNSGGDEKLF
abundance: NA; j_gene: TRBJ2-1; v_gene: TRBV11-3; CDR3aa: ASSLGVGLASYNEQF
abundance: NA; j_gene: TRBJ1-5; v_gene: TRBV19; CDR3aa: ASSTSRGNQPQH
abundance: NA; j_gene: TRBJ1-3; v_gene: TRBV28; CDR3aa: ASSLGGQIGNTIY
abundance: NA; j_gene: TRBJ1-2; v_gene: TRBV5-6; CDR3aa: ASSLEPAVGYT
abundance: NA; j_gene: TRBJ1-5; v_gene: TRBV28; CDR3aa: ASSFLTTGAQPQH
abundance: NA; j_gene: TRBJ1-1; v_gene: TRBV2; CDR3aa: ASSDGDTLMNTEAF
abundance: NA; j_gene: TRBJ1-1; v_gene: TRBV6-4; CDR3aa: ASSATGETEAF
abundance: NA; j_gene: TRBJ1-3; v_gene: TRBV7-9; CDR3aa: ASSIPMAQDSGNTIY
abundance: NA; j_gene: TRBJ1-6; v_gene: TRBV14; CDR3aa: ASGEDYYSPLH
abundance: NA; j_gene: TRBJ2-2; v_gene: TRBV4-3; CDR3aa: ASSQELGAAGELF
abundance: few; j_gene: TRBJ2-3; v_gene: TRBV5-8; CDR3aa: ASSTPRLGWTDTQY
abundance: NA; j_gene: TRBJ1-1; v_gene: TRBV28; CDR3aa: ASRVARNTEAF
abundance: NA; j_gene: TRBJ2-3; v_gene: TRBV3-1/TRBV3-2; CDR3aa: ASSQGGQTDTQY
abundance: NA; j_gene: TRBJ1-3; v_gene: TRBV29-1; CDR3aa: SVLGPSSGNTIY
abundance: NA; j_gene: TRBJ1-2; v_gene: TRBV5-4; CDR3aa: ASSFGANGYT